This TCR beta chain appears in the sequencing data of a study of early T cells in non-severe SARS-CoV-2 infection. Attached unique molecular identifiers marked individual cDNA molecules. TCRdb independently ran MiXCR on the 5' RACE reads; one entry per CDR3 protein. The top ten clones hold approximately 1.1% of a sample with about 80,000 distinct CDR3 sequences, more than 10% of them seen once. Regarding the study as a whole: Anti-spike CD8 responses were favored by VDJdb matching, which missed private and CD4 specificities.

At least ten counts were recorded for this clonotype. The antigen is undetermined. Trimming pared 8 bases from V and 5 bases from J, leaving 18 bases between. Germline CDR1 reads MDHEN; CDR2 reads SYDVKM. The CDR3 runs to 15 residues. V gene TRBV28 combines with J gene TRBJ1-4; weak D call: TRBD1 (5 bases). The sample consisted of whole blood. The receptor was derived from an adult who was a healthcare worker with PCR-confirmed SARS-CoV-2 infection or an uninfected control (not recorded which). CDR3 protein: CASFPFPDTNEKLFF. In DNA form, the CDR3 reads TGTGCCAGCTTCCCGTTCCCGGACACGAATGAAAAACTGTTTTTT.